This TCR beta chain emerged from a study of blood T cells in healthy people across ages (dated by TCRdb to between 2014 and 2017). About the investigation overall: Template switching captured roughly one uniquely barcoded TCR beta cDNA molecule per two T cells in model experiments. Using deep sequencing normalized with unique cDNA molecular identifiers, the study measured how TCR beta repertoire diversity changes with age. Donors were grouped into four age groups: young (average 16 years), middle-aged (around 39), aged (around 62) and long-lived (82). To avoid experimental bias, donors of different ages were randomly spread across the sequencing lanes. The study analyzed two additional independent replicas of 1 million unique cDNA reads from the same blood draw for two donors, one aged 18 to 29 and one aged 80 or older. General study outcomes and caveats: Compared with the aged group, the long-lived group had more naive CD4+ T cells, fewer expanded clones and increased TCR diversity, suggesting age selection. Estimates of total diversity from one million sequenced T cells were regarded as lower bounds and underestimates. The percentage of naive T cells measured by flow cytometry correlated strongly with observed TCR beta diversity. Because profiling used bulk unsorted PBMCs, naive and antigen-experienced compartments could not be compared conclusively. Because the CMV infection status of the donors was unknown, age-related changes in expanded clonotypes may potentially have been confounded. Observed TCR beta diversity per million T cells fell roughly linearly with age, and a significant reduction was already apparent by age roughly 40.

V lost 2 bases and J lost 0 bases, and the count of bases not matched to a germline gene is 4. Its CDR3 holds 16 amino acids, cysteine through phenylalanine. The entry retains the CDR3 DNA only, 48 bases that are in frame from base 1. This clonotype was observed at least ten times. Its recognized antigen is unknown. Base qualities are not provided; no much larger clone lies one nucleotide away. Donors were about 36 systemically healthy Caucasian individuals from Russia aged roughly 6 to 90 years. Roughly 9 milliliters of peripheral blood were drawn from each donor into EDTA-treated Vacutainer tubes. Ficoll-Paque density-gradient centrifugation was used to isolate PBMCs, with at least 7 million per sample. Total RNA, at least 5 micrograms per sample, was extracted from PBMCs with Trizol reagent. For every donor, flow cytometry on a PBMC aliquot measured the percentage of naive CD45RAhigh/CD27high T cells.

The library was obtained by 5' RACE. These reads were obtained on an Illumina HiSeq 2500. A second PCR of roughly 7 to 11 cycles was performed with a sample-barcoded 5' primer and a J-beta primer mix. Each TCR beta cDNA molecule received a unique molecular identifier from a template-switch 5' adaptor carrying 12 random nucleotides. Each sample yielded at least 2.5 million CDR3-containing paired-end reads. All of the RNA was converted into first-strand cDNA using the Mint cDNA synthesis kit, with a TRBC-specific oligonucleotide serving as the primer. All cDNA was treated with uracil-DNA glycosylase and then went through a first 18-cycle PCR with the universal primers M1SS and BC2_uni_R. The study's processing was this. For normalization, 1 million high-quality reads were randomly selected from each sample, with every read carrying a distinct molecular identifier. Reads with shared molecular identifiers were discarded instead of being binned into consensus sequences. MiTCR, set to a Q25 quality threshold and the strictest error-elimination algorithm, was used for CDR3 identification, clonotype clustering and error correction. A nonparametric unseen species model using Euler transformation provided a lower-bound estimate of total TCR beta diversity. The public reads were reanalyzed by TCRdb: fastp trimming at Q25, MiXCR alignment, in-frame beta chains only. Identical CDR3 proteins give one entry, which carries the most common genes and DNA. The V and J calls were determined by TCRdb, not by the authors. A total of more than 800,000 distinct CDR3 sequences appear in this sample, 29% of them only once. 15% to 20% of the sample is taken by the ten largest.

This TCR was recovered from a woman older than 75 in good health. The chain was built from TRBV12-3 or TRBV12-4 and TRBJ2-4; 7 middle bases align to TRBD1. The sample taken for sequencing was blood. Here is the DNA: TGTGCCAGCAGTTTAAGGACAGGACTAGCCAAAAACATTCAGTACTTC. Translated, it reads CASSLRTGLAKNIQYF.